This TCR beta chain was obtained from a study of T cell responses to AZD1222 COVID-19 vaccine. Study-level background: Second doses that came at about 4 or about 12 weeks were put together.

Concerning this clone itself: No antigen is known for it.

Produced via immunoSEQ multiplex PCR; TCRdb's table is partial and in-frame only. The sample consists of about 150,000 clones, roughly 94% of them appearing once. Findings of the study overall: Vaccination with two AZD1222 doses was followed by a rise in Spike-specific TCR breadth and depth.

Germline CDR1 SGHRS, CDR2 YFSETQ. CDR3 length: 15 amino acids. V lost 1 base, J lost 4 bases, and 14 bases lay in between. The TCR was taken from an adult in good health. The sample in question was peripheral blood, obtained on day 0 of AZD1222 vaccination. V and J are TRBV5-1 and TRBJ1-1; no definite D call. The CDR3 spells CASSLLVEGGTEAFF. CDR3 nucleotides: TGCGCCAGCAGCTTGCTAGTGGAGGGCGGCACTGAAGCTTTCTTT.